Below, 3 T cell receptor beta chains from the same sample are listed, as sequenced in a study of radiotherapy plus CTLA-4 blockade in lung cancer (dated by TCRdb to between 2017 and 2018). The method was the immunoSEQ multiplex PCR assay. Imported from immuneACCESS, the table was reduced by TCRdb to in-frame sequences with V and J called. These copies leave out some clones; in studies compared against another copy, an unresolved V gene accounts for under half, and the cause of the remainder is not known. For this sample the table gives 50,000 to 65,000 clones, of which roughly four fifths were detected only once. Of the sample, 16% is held by the ten largest clones. The sequencing used peripheral blood, collected from a patient treated with radiotherapy plus ipilimumab. These receptors originate from a human donor with non-small cell lung cancer who had a complete response to radiotherapy plus ipilimumab.

This rearrangement joins TRBV19 to TRBJ1-2; TRBD1 agrees at 9 bases. CDR3 length: 16 residues. Germline assignment: CDR1 LNHDA and CDR2 SQIVND (reference sequence). Trimming at V came to 6 bases and at J to 3 bases, leaving 11 bases not matched to a gene. The CDR3 sequence: CASRETGTGKHYGYTF. The CDR3 region has the DNA TGTGCCAGTAGAGAGACCGGGACAGGGAAGCACTATGGCTACACCTTC.

The V gene is TRBV2, the J gene TRBJ1-5, with 8 bases identical to TRBD1. From germline, CDR1 is SNHLY and CDR2 FYNNEI. V shed 4 bases and J 5 bases; nucleotides not matched to a gene: 4. This CDR3 region has 14 residues. Here the CDR3 reads CASSGQGFYQPQHF. The CDR3 region has the DNA TGTGCCAGCAGTGGACAGGGGTTTTATCAGCCCCAGCATTTT.

The DNA for the CDR3 is TGTGCCAGCACCGCAGGGTACAATGAGCAGTTCTTC. This translates into CASTAGYNEQFF. The chain combines TRBV7-9 with TRBJ2-1, with a weak D call TRBD1 (5 bases). The ends were cut back, 7 bases at V and 4 bases at J, with 8 bases in the middle. This CDR3 is 12 amino acids long. Looked up from germline, CDR1 is SEHNR and CDR2 is FQNEAQ (reference sequence).